These T cell receptor beta chains were read from a single sample in a study of shared clonotypes between healthy human individuals. Assay: immunoSEQ multiplex PCR; the TCRdb copy retains only in-frame clones and omits some. The sample gives 950,000 to 1,300,000 clones, around 76% of which show up once; approximately 1.3% is in the top ten. The material sequenced was memory CD4+ T cells sorted from blood. The receptors shown here come from a man younger than 35 in good health. The CDR3 runs from the conserved cysteine through the conserved F or W. The D gene is left open where the match is weak. Where a row states a size, it is once, few, many or the class of an expanded clone; other rows omit it.

d_call,v_call,j_call,clone_size,cdr3_nt,cdr3_aa
NA,TRBV27,TRBJ1-4,NA,TGTGCCAGCAGAGCATGGACAGATGCAACTAATGAAAAACTGTTTTTT,CASRAWTDATNEKLFF
TRBD2,TRBV28,TRBJ2-7,NA,TGTGCCAGCAGAAAACGGCTAGCGGGGGGGATCCTGTTAAGCTCCTACGAGCAGTACTTC,CASRKRLAGGILLSSYEQYF
NA,TRBV4-3,TRBJ2-3,NA,TGCGCCAGCAGCCAAGAATTTAAGCGGACCGTCTCAGATACGCAGTATTTT,CASSQEFKRTVSDTQYF
NA,TRBV21-1,TRBJ2-2,few,TGTGCCAGCAGCAAGGGGTTGATTGACGCGAACACCGGGGAGCTGTTTTTT,CASSKGLIDANTGELFF
TRBD1,TRBV6-4,TRBJ2-5,NA,TGTGCCAGCAGACTACCACCGGGACAGGGGAGGGGGACCCAGTACTTC,CASRLPPGQGRGTQYF
NA,TRBV5-4,TRBJ2-7,NA,TGTGCCAGCTCCAACGGATGGGGCGAGCAGTACTTC,CASSNGWGEQYF
NA,TRBV28,TRBJ2-7,NA,TGTGCCAGCAGTTCGCCCAATAACGGCGAGCAGTACTTC,CASSSPNNGEQYF
NA,TRBV5-1,TRBJ1-4,once,TGCGCCAGCAGCTTTGGACAGAACCCAACTAATGAAAAACTGTTTTTT,CASSFGQNPTNEKLFF
TRBD2,TRBV7-2,TRBJ2-5,once,TGTGCCAGCAGCTTAACCGGGAGGGCTGAAGAGACCCAGTACTTC,CASSLTGRAEETQYF
NA,TRBV18,TRBJ1-1,NA,TGTGCCAGCTCACCACCGAGACAGAACACTGAAGCTTTCTTT,CASSPPRQNTEAFF
TRBD1,TRBV10-3,TRBJ2-5,NA,TGTGCCACGTTGGGACAGGGGGGACAAGAGACCCAGTACTTC,CATLGQGGQETQYF
NA,TRBV6-6,TRBJ2-1,NA,TGTGCCAGCAGTTTGGGGGTGAGGGGAGGTGAGCAGTTCTTC,CASSLGVRGGEQFF
NA,TRBV5-1,TRBJ2-7,NA,TGCGCCAGCAGCTTGAACTCAGAGCCCTCCGGCGAGCAGTACTTC,CASSLNSEPSGEQYF
NA,TRBV27,TRBJ1-4,few,TGTGCCAGCAGTGACACATGGGGTAATGAAAAACTGTTTTTT,CASSDTWGNEKLFF
NA,TRBV19,TRBJ2-1,few,TGTGCCAGTAGTATTAATTTAGGTGAGCAGTTCTTC,CASSINLGEQFF
TRBD1,TRBV18,TRBJ1-1,many,TGTGCCAGCTCGTCGACAGGGGGCAATGAAGCTTTCTTT,CASSSTGGNEAFF
TRBD1,TRBV28,TRBJ1-1,NA,TGTGCCAGCAGTTTGGGACAGGGGCGCGGCGGGAACACTGAAGCTTTCTTT,CASSLGQGRGGNTEAFF
NA,TRBV7-9,TRBJ1-2,NA,TGTGCCAGCAGCTTAGAAACGGCGAACTATGGCTACACCTTC,CASSLETANYGYTF
TRBD2,TRBV5-1,TRBJ2-3,NA,TGCGCCAGCAGCCGGGCTAGCGGGGACACAGATACGCAGTATTTT,CASSRASGDTDTQYF
NA,TRBV10-3,TRBJ2-4,NA,TGTGCCATCAGTGGAGTCCAGGGAAACATTCAGTACTTC,CAISGVQGNIQYF
NA,TRBV7-2,TRBJ1-4,NA,TGTGCCAGCAGCCCATCCGGGAGAAACGATGAAAAACTGTTTTTT,CASSPSGRNDEKLFF
TRBD1,TRBV7-2,TRBJ1-6,NA,TGTGCCAGCGGTACTCCCGGGACAGGGAGATCACCCCTCCACTTT,CASGTPGTGRSPLHF
NA,TRBV10-2,TRBJ2-5,NA,TGCGCCAGCCTGGGTCGGCAAGAGACCCAGTACTTC,CASLGRQETQYF
NA,TRBV30,TRBJ1-2,NA,TGTGCCTGGACCCCCTCGGGGGGGGCGAGGGGCTACACCTTC,CAWTPSGGARGYTF
NA,TRBV28,TRBJ2-1,once,TGTGCCAGCAGTTCCACAGCCAATGAGCAGTTCTTC,CASSSTANEQFF
NA,TRBV10-3,TRBJ1-2,NA,TGTGCCATCAGTGGCGGTAGCCCCCATGGCTACACCTTC,CAISGGSPHGYTF
NA,TRBV9,TRBJ2-7,NA,TGTGCCGACCCCCGGGAGCAGTACTTC,CADPREQYF
NA,TRBV19,TRBJ1-5,NA,TGTGCCAGTAGTATGTCGGATCAGCCCCAGCATTTT,CASSMSDQPQHF
NA,TRBV7-9,TRBJ2-7,NA,TGTGCCAGCAGCCCCGGAGGGAGTTGGTACGAGCAGTACTTC,CASSPGGSWYEQYF
TRBD2,TRBV7-2,TRBJ2-1,NA,TGTGCCAGCAGCCCGGGCAGCGGGAGGGCAGTGACGTACAATGAGCAGTTCTTC,CASSPGSGRAVTYNEQFF
TRBD1,TRBV5-1,TRBJ2-2,NA,TGCGCCAGCAGCTCGTACGGGACAGCGAACACCGGGGAGCTGTTTTTT,CASSSYGTANTGELFF
NA,TRBV30,TRBJ1-4,NA,TGTGCCTGGAGTGGGCAAAGCAGGGATAATGAAAAACTGTTTTTT,CAWSGQSRDNEKLFF
NA,TRBV6-1,TRBJ2-7,NA,TGTGCCAGCACCCCGGGACCCAGTAGCTACGAGCAGTACTTC,CASTPGPSSYEQYF
NA,TRBV6-5,TRBJ2-7,NA,TGTGCCAGCACCTCCGTGGGCTACGAGCAGTACTTC,CASTSVGYEQYF
TRBD1,TRBV12-5,TRBJ2-7,NA,TGTGCTAGTGGTTTGCCCCCCCCACAGGGGGTCTACGAGCAGTACTTC,CASGLPPPQGVYEQYF
NA,TRBV7-8,TRBJ1-1,NA,TGTGCCAGCAGCTTAACCGGGACTGCGAACACTGAAGCTTTCTTT,CASSLTGTANTEAFF
TRBD2,TRBV6-5,TRBJ2-7,once,TGTGCCAGCAGTTCTCAAGGGCGGGGGACCTACGAGCAGTACTTC,CASSSQGRGTYEQYF
NA,TRBV2,TRBJ2-5,once,TGTGCCAGCAGTGCGACAGACTTAGGGACCCAGTACTTC,CASSATDLGTQYF
NA,TRBV4-2,TRBJ2-3,NA,TGTGCCAGCAGCCAAGATCAGGGCACAGATACGCAGTATTTT,CASSQDQGTDTQYF
NA,TRBV2,TRBJ1-2,few,TGTGCCAGCAGTGTAAACTATGGCTACACCTTC,CASSVNYGYTF
TRBD2,TRBV5-4,TRBJ2-3,NA,TGTGCCAGCAGCTCAACCCGGACTAGCGGGGGCAGCACAGATACGCAGTATTTT,CASSSTRTSGGSTDTQYF